This T cell receptor beta chain was identified during a study of blood T cell repertoires in COVID-19. About the study: From the United States, Italy and Spain came samples of acute and convalescent COVID-19. From T cells, B-cell-depleted T cells, or PBMCs came the material, which was cDNA or gDNA.

This study enrolled people aged roughly 18 to 90 from about two dozen US geographic areas. Each participant's cohort was designated according to participant-reported clinical history. CDR3 length: 16 residues. Germline assignment: CDR1 SGHNT and CDR2 YYREEE (reference sequence). J lost 2 bases, V lost 0 bases, and 6 bases had no gene match. Sequencing used immunoSEQ multiplex PCR; TCRdb keeps in-frame clones, though not all of them. The sample yields 200,000 or so clones, around 88% seen once. The V call is TRBV5-4, the J call TRBJ2-3, with 7 bases fitting TRBD2. The specimen sequenced was PBMCs or T cells enriched from blood (not recorded which). The TCR comes from a woman in her thirties or forties with acute COVID-19. The CDR3 loop is CASSLAGGRYTDTQYF. CDR3 DNA sequence: TGTGCCAGCAGCTTGGCGGGGGGAAGATACACAGATACGCAGTATTTT.